This TCR beta chain appears in the sequencing data of a study of early T cells in non-severe SARS-CoV-2 infection. At the level of the study: Chains from this unsorted whole-blood bulk RNA could not be paired.

The V end lost 5 bases, the J end lost 0 bases, and 14 bases lay between the germline ends. Germline CDR1 LNHNV, CDR2 YYDKDF (reference sequence). The length of the CDR3 is 16 residues. This clonotype was picked up many times. Individual cDNA molecules received unique molecular identifiers during library preparation. TCRdb itself ran the 5' RACE reads through MiXCR, one entry per CDR3 protein. The table lists 32,000 or so distinct CDR3 sequences, about 5% of them singletons. The chain is built from TRBV15 and TRBJ2-1, with D tentatively TRBD1 (6 bases). The sequenced sample was whole blood. The clonotype comes from an adult who was a healthcare worker with PCR-confirmed SARS-CoV-2 infection or an uninfected control (not recorded which). This CDR3 reads CATSEQGFGSYNEQFF. The DNA of the CDR3 is TGTGCCACCAGCGAGCAGGGGTTCGGCTCCTACAATGAGCAGTTCTTC.